These 32 T cell receptor beta chains share one sample of origin, sequenced in a study of blood T cell repertoires in COVID-19. Some clones are missing from TCRdb's copy, which holds only in-frame ones; the method was immunoSEQ multiplex PCR. The data show 84,000 or so clones, with more than 80% seen just once and 29% held by the top ten. The specimen was peripheral blood. Receptor source: a woman over 75 with acute or convalescent COVID-19.

This clone was recorded a few times. The rearrangement joins TRBV15 to TRBJ2-5, with TRBD1 as a possible D gene (5 bases). The CDR3 is 15 residues long. From germline, CDR1 is LNHNV and CDR2 YYDKDF (reference sequence). V lost 8 bases and J lost 1, with 17 bases in between. The CDR3: CATAAGPERQETQYF. The CDR3 DNA is TGTGCCACCGCAGCAGGGCCCGAACGCCAAGAGACCCAGTACTTC.

This clone was seen more than once but under ten times. This chain connects TRBV15 to TRBJ1-5, with a weak D call TRBD1 (5 bases). Germline-derived CDR1 and CDR2 are LNHNV and YYDKDF (reference sequence). V lost 4 bases to trimming and J lost 4 bases, with 8 bases between them. This CDR3 has 13 residues. In DNA, the CDR3 is TGTGCCACCAGCAAGGGGCTGAATCAGCCCCAGCATTTT. This codes for CATSKGLNQPQHF.

The chain has TRBV9 and TRBJ1-3; D unresolved. Per germline, CDR1 SGDLS and CDR2 YYNGEE. There are 16 residues in the CDR3. The ends were cut back, 0 bases at V and 0 bases at J, with 10 bases in the middle. CDR3 in amino acids: CASSVATGFSGNTIYF. The CDR3 nucleotides are TGTGCCAGCAGCGTAGCTACCGGGTTCTCTGGAAACACCATATATTTT.

This clone was seen only a few times. This chain links TRBV19 with TRBJ2-7; D perhaps matches TRBD2 (6 bases). The CDR3 is made up of 14 amino acids. With 5 bases removed from V and 0 bases from J, the gap between germline ends came to 11 bases. CDR1 is LNHDA, CDR2 SQIVND, per germline (reference sequence). The DNA of the CDR3 is TGTGCCAGTAGTTTAGCGGAGCGCTCCTACGAGCAGTACTTC. This codes for CASSLAERSYEQYF.

V gene TRBV5-1 combines with J gene TRBJ2-2, with TRBD2 identical over 7 bases. CDR1 is SGHRS, CDR2 YFSETQ, per germline. V dropped 7 bases and J dropped 4; count of bases not matched to a gene: 7. This CDR3 has 14 amino acids. CDR3 protein: CASHGGDGTGELFF. CDR3 DNA sequence: TGCGCCAGCCATGGGGGGGACGGCACCGGGGAGCTGTTTTTT.

The genes are TRBV6-5 and TRBJ1-5; D gene unclear. CDR1 is MNHEY and CDR2 is SVGAGI in the germline V gene. The CDR3 length is 12 residues. V was cut by 6 bases and J by 6 bases, with 9 bases left in between. CDR3 amino acids: CASRQVAQPQHF. The CDR3 coding sequence is TGTGCCAGCAGGCAAGTGGCTCAGCCCCAGCATTTT.

The chain uses TRBV11-2 and TRBJ2-3, with 8 bases identical to TRBD2. The CDR3 spans 15 residues. Trimming at V came to 9 bases and at J to 6 bases, leaving 14 bases not matched to a gene. Germline CDR1 and CDR2: SGHAT and FQNNGV. This CDR3 is CASHTAGVWGDTQYF. The CDR3, as DNA: TGTGCCAGTCACACAGCGGGAGTCTGGGGGGATACGCAGTATTTT. Full variable domain (rest looked up from reference TRBV11-2 and TRBJ2-3): EAGVAQSPRYKIIEKRQSVAFWCNPISGHATLYWYQQILGQGPKLLIQFQNNGVVDDSQLPKDRFSAERLKGVDSTLKIQPAKLEDSAVYLCASHTAGVWGDTQYFGPGTRLTVL.

The chain has TRBV6-5 and TRBJ1-4, with D possibly matching TRBD1 (6 bases). Trimming cost V 2 bases and J 4 bases, with 11 bases left between them. Germline CDR1 is MNHEY and CDR2 is SVGAGI. This CDR3 spans 15 amino acids. Here the CDR3 reads CASSYLQGNNEKLFF. CDR3 DNA: TGTGCCAGCAGTTACCTTCAGGGGAATAATGAAAAACTGTTTTTT.

This clone was detected only once. The chain combines TRBV5-6 with TRBJ2-5; 7 bases fit TRBD1. Germline-derived CDR1 and CDR2 are SGHDT and YYEEEE. Trimming cost V 3 bases and J 2 bases; bases outside gene matches: 4. CDR3 length: 14 amino acids. Here the CDR3 DNA reads TGTGCCAGCAGCTCCACAGGGGTACAAGAGACCCAGTACTTC. Its translation: CASSSTGVQETQYF. The whole variable domain, remainder taken from reference TRBV5-6 and TRBJ2-5, is DAGVTQSPTHLIKTRGQQVTLRCSPKSGHDTVSWYQQALGQGPQFIFQYYEEEERQRGNFPDRFSGHQFPNYSSELNVNALLLGDSALYLCASSSTGVQETQYFGPGTRLLVL.

The chain carries TRBV7-9 and TRBJ2-1; no reliable D call. Deletions cut 4 bases from V and 1 base from J, with 14 bases between. Germline V gene sequence: CDR1 SEHNR, CDR2 FQNEAQ (reference sequence). CDR3 length equals 16 residues. The CDR3 coding sequence is TGTGCCAGCAGCTCCGAGACTGGCGAGTCCTACAATGAGCAGTTCTTC. Protein product: CASSSETGESYNEQFF.

The V call is TRBV5-1, the J call TRBJ1-4, with TRBD1 as a possible D gene (6 bases). V was pared by 3 bases and J by 8 bases, with 29 bases between. This CDR3 contains 19 residues. The germline gives CDR1 SGHRS, CDR2 YFSETQ. The CDR3: CASSSQGEEGSYEIEKLFF. The CDR3 DNA follows: TGCGCCAGCAGCTCACAGGGAGAGGAAGGGAGCTATGAGATAGAAAAACTGTTTTTT.

V usage is TRBV16 and J usage is TRBJ2-7; the match to TRBD2 covers 15 bases. J was trimmed by 4 bases and V by 0 bases; bases with no gene match: 1. The CDR3 sequence is 16 residues long. CDR1 is KGHSY, CDR2 FQNENV, per germline. The CDR3: CASSQSGTSGRYEQYF. The CDR3, as DNA: TGTGCCAGCAGCCAATCCGGGACTAGCGGGAGGTACGAGCAGTACTTC.

The J gene is TRBJ1-5, the V gene TRBV30, with D maybe TRBD1 (5 bases). Germline-derived CDR1 and CDR2 are GTSNPN and SVGIG (reference sequence). Trimming removed 1 base at V and 10 bases at J, with 14 bases between. The CDR3 length is 13 residues. The CDR3: CAWSGGGGLPQHF. CDR3 DNA: TGTGCCTGGAGTGGAGGCGGGGGGTTACCCCAGCATTTT. The complete variable domain, with remaining parts taken from reference TRBV30 and TRBJ1-5, reads SQTIHQWPATLVQPVGSPLSLECTVEGTSNPNLYWYRQAAGRGLQLLFYSVGIGQISSEVPQNLSASRPQDRQFILSSKKLLLSDSGFYLCAWSGGGGLPQHFGDGTRLSIL.

This chain joins TRBV11-2 and TRBJ2-5; TRBD1 agrees at 8 bases. Trimming removed 0 bases from V and 5 bases from J; junction bases left unmatched: 8. This CDR3 region has 16 residues. The V gene's germline CDR1 is SGHAT and CDR2 FQNNGV. The CDR3 spells CASSLDPGRGRETQYF. In DNA form, the CDR3 reads TGTGCCAGCAGCTTAGATCCCGGCAGGGGGCGGGAGACCCAGTACTTC.

V and J are TRBV21-1 and TRBJ2-7; whether TRBD1, the table's D call, matches the DNA was not checked. TRBV21-1 is a known pseudogene. This CDR3 contains 16 residues. The CDR3 is CASSKLRTGEGYEQYF. For the CDR3, the DNA is TGTGCCAGCAGCAAATTGCGGACAGGGGAAGGGTACGAGCAGTACTTC.

The V and J genes are TRBV5-1 and TRBJ2-1; D uncertain. Trimming removed 2 bases from V and 6 bases from J, with 6 bases in between. From germline, CDR1 is SGHRS and CDR2 YFSETQ. The CDR3 loop spans 12 amino acids. Here the CDR3 DNA reads TGCGCCAGCAGCTTTTCAGGCAATGAGCAGTTCTTC. Amino acid sequence: CASSFSGNEQFF.

This chain uses TRBV7-2 with TRBJ1-4; unclear D gene. Germline assignment: CDR1 SGHTA and CDR2 FQGNSA. CDR3 length: 15 amino acids. Trimming shortened V by 2 bases and J by 8 bases, and 15 bases separated the two germline ends. The DNA for the CDR3 is TGTGCCAGCAGCTTACAGCCGGGGATACAAGAAAAACTGTTTTTT. It specifies CASSLQPGIQEKLFF. Supplemented by reference TRBV7-2 and TRBJ1-4, the full variable domain reads GAGVSQSPSNKVTEKGKDVELRCDPISGHTALYWYRQSLGQGLEFLIYFQGNSAPDKSGLPSDRFSAERTGGSVSTLTIQRTQQEDSAVYLCASSLQPGIQEKLFFGSGTQLSVL.

V and J are TRBV5-5 and TRBJ1-5; 7 bases map to TRBD1. The trim removed 4 bases at V and 5 bases at J, leaving 3 bases unmatched. Germline V gives CDR1 SGHKS, CDR2 YYEKEE (reference sequence). This CDR3 is 13 amino acids long. CDR3 residues: CASSPGQDQPQHF. For the CDR3, the DNA is TGTGCCAGCAGCCCAGGACAGGATCAGCCCCAGCATTTT.

This chain links TRBV19 with TRBJ1-1; 7 bases map to TRBD1. V lost 6 bases to trimming and J lost 6 bases; unmatched junction nucleotides: 13. Germline lookup yields CDR1 LNHDA and CDR2 SQIVND (reference sequence). The CDR3 has 15 amino acids. The CDR3 region is CASRLTGLRRAEAFF. The CDR3 DNA sequence: TGTGCCAGTAGACTGACAGGGTTGCGTCGGGCTGAAGCTTTCTTT.

This clone was seen a single time. This chain connects TRBV14 to TRBJ1-2; 9 positions match TRBD1. V lost 5 bases to trimming and J lost 2 bases; unmatched junction nucleotides: 3. This CDR3 is 14 amino acids long. Germline V gene data show CDR1 as SGHDN and CDR2 as FVKESK. The CDR3 sequence is CASSLGTGNYGYTF. CDR3 bases: TGTGCCAGCAGCTTGGGGACAGGGAACTATGGCTACACCTTC.

This chain links TRBV6-5 with TRBJ2-1; 11 bases are a match to TRBD2. V lost 6 bases to trimming and J lost 4 bases; unmatched junction nucleotides: 2. The germline CDR1 and CDR2 sequences are MNHEY and SVGAGI. CDR3 length equals 14 residues. In DNA, the CDR3 is TGTGCCAGCAGAGGACTAGCGGGTTACAATGAGCAGTTCTTC. Translating it yields CASRGLAGYNEQFF.

V is TRBV6-2 or TRBV6-3 and J is TRBJ1-4; D unresolved. The DNA end lines up better with TRBJ2-2; the J call may be wrong. The germline gives CDR1 MNHEY, CDR2 SVGEGT. The CDR3 has 11 amino acids. The CDR3 region is CASSKYTELFF. Here the CDR3 DNA reads TGTGCCAGCAGTAAATACACGGAGCTGTTTTTT.

V gene TRBV5-1 combines with J gene TRBJ2-3; D may be TRBD2 (5 bases). Germline CDR1 and CDR2: SGHRS and YFSETQ. The CDR3 has 15 amino acids. V dropped 4 bases and J dropped 5 bases, with 17 bases sitting between them. The CDR3: CASSTGLVWGDTQYF. The CDR3 DNA reads as TGCGCCAGCAGCACTGGACTGGTTTGGGGAGATACGCAGTATTTT.

This chain uses TRBV5-4 with TRBJ2-1, with 10 nucleotides matching TRBD2. This CDR3 contains 16 residues. Germline-derived CDR1 and CDR2 are SGHNT and YYREEE (reference sequence). The V gene end was trimmed by 2 bases and the J gene end by 6 bases; junction bases not matched to a gene: 8. This CDR3 reads CASSFPSGSGGNEQFF. CDR3 DNA sequence: TGTGCCAGCAGCTTTCCTAGCGGGAGTGGTGGCAATGAGCAGTTCTTC.

The J gene is TRBJ1-2, the V gene TRBV19; 8 positions match TRBD1. CDR3 size: 15 residues. The V gene's germline CDR1 is LNHDA and CDR2 SQIVND (reference sequence). V lost 5 bases and J lost 4; bases outside the gene matches: 9. The chain's CDR3 is CASSDWGQAFYGYTF. CDR3 DNA: TGTGCCAGTAGTGATTGGGGACAGGCCTTCTATGGCTACACCTTC.

The gene calls are TRBV4-2 and TRBJ1-1, with 10 positions matching TRBD1. The CDR3 totals 13 residues. Trimming removed 4 bases from V and 5 bases from J; junction bases left unmatched: 1. The germline V gene has CDR1 LGHNA and CDR2 YNFKEQ. CDR3 DNA: TGTGCCAGCAGCCGGGACAGGGGTACTGAAGCTTTCTTT. Protein product: CASSRDRGTEAFF.

The chain combines TRBV7-9 with TRBJ1-1; TRBD1 matches 8 bases. Trimming took 6 bases from V and 4 from J; bases not matched to a gene: 4. This CDR3 is built from 13 residues. Germline-derived CDR1 and CDR2 are SEHNR and FQNEAQ (reference sequence). This CDR3 is CASSSTGATEAFF. CDR3 nucleotides: TGTGCCAGCAGTTCGACAGGGGCCACTGAAGCTTTCTTT.

The chain has TRBV4-1 and TRBJ2-3, with 8 bases lining up with TRBD2. The V segment lost 1 base and the J segment 8 bases; nucleotides outside the gene matches: 11. The CDR3 spans 16 residues. CDR1 is MGHRA, CDR2 YSYEKL, per germline. CDR3 coding DNA: TGCGCCAGCAGCCAAGTTGGGAGCGGGAGAAAGAGTACGCAGTATTTT. Its translation: CASSQVGSGRKSTQYF.

The CDR3 loop reads CAISASRDFYNEQFF. CDR3 nucleotides: TGTGCCATCAGTGCCAGCCGGGACTTTTACAATGAGCAGTTCTTC. This chain uses TRBV10-3 with TRBJ2-1; D might be TRBD2 (6 bases). The CDR3 has 15 amino acids. Germline CDR1 reads ENHRY; CDR2 reads SYGVKD. V lost 4 bases and J 4 bases, leaving 14 bases between the germline ends.

The chain joins TRBV14 to TRBJ2-5; D possibly corresponds to TRBD2 (5 bases). Germline V gives CDR1 SGHDN, CDR2 FVKESK. The CDR3 runs to 13 residues. The germline V and J ends were trimmed by 1 base and 8 bases, with 11 bases remaining between them. This CDR3 reads CASSQGPGNTQYF. The CDR3 region has the DNA TGTGCCAGCAGCCAAGGACCGGGGAATACCCAGTACTTC.

The V and J genes are TRBV6-5 and TRBJ2-1; TRBD2 agrees at 11 bases. Per the germline V gene, CDR1 is MNHEY and CDR2 is SVGAGI. V lost 8 bases and J lost 7; bases outside the gene matches: 7. The CDR3 has 14 residues. The CDR3 DNA is TGTGCCAGCTCGCTAGCGGGAGGAGTTAATGAGCAGTTCTTC. As protein: CASSLAGGVNEQFF.

The V and J genes are TRBV24-1 and TRBJ2-4, with 8 positions matching TRBD2. Germline loops: CDR1 KGHDR, CDR2 SFDVKD. The CDR3 covers 13 residues. V shed 6 bases, J shed 5 bases, and the junction held 2 bases outside the gene matches. In nucleotides, the CDR3 is TGTGCCACCAGTAACGGGAGGGAAAACATTCAGTACTTC. It specifies CATSNGRENIQYF.